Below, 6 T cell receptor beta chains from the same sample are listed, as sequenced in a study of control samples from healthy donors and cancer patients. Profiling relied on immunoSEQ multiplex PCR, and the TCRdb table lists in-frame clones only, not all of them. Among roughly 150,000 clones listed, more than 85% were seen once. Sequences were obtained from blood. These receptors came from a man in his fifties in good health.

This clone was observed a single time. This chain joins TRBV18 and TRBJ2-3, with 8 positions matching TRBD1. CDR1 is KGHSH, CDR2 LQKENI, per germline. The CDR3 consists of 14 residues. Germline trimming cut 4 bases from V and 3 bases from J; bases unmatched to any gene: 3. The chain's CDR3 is CASSLGQGTDTQYF. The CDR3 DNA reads TGTGCCAGCTCACTCGGACAGGGAACAGATACGCAGTATTTT.

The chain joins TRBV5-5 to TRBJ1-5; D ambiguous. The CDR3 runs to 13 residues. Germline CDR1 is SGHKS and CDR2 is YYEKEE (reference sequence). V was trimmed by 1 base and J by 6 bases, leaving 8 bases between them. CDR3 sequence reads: CASSLLISQPQHF. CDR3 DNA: TGTGCCAGCAGCTTGTTAATTAGTCAGCCCCAGCATTTT.

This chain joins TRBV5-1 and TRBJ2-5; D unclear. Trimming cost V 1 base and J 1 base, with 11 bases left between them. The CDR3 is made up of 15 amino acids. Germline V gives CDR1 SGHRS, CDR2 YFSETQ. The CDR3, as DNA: TGCGCCAGCAGCTTGAATGCAGGCGTCCAAGAGACCCAGTACTTC. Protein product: CASSLNAGVQETQYF.

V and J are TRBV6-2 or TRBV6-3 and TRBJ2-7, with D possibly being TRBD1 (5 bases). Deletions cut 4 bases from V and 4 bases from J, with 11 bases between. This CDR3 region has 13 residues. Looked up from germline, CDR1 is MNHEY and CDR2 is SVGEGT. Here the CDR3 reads CASSWAGLYEQYF. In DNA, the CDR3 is TGTGCCAGCAGTTGGGCAGGGTTATACGAGCAGTACTTC.

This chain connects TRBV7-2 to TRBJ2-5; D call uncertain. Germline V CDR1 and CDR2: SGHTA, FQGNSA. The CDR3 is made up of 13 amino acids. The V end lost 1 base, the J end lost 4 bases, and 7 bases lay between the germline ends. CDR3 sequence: CASSLVRGETQYF. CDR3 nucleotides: TGTGCCAGCAGCTTAGTCAGAGGAGAGACCCAGTACTTC.

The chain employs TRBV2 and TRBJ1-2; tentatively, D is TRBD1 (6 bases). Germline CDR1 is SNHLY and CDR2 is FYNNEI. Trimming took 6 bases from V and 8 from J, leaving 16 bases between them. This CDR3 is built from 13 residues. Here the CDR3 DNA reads TGTGCCAGCAGAGACTACAGGGAGGAAGGCTACACCTTC. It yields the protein CASRDYREEGYTF.